The 27 T cell receptor beta chains in this list originate from one sample, sequenced in a study of STAT5B mutations in CD4+ large granular lymphocyte leukemia. Some clones are missing from TCRdb's copy, which holds only in-frame ones; the method was immunoSEQ multiplex PCR. The table includes about 40,000 clones, about four fifths detected once. Source material: CD4+ T cells from blood buffy coats. The receptors derive from a human donor in good health.

The CDR3 here is CASQRDNSNQPQHF. The CDR3, as DNA: TGTGCCAGCCAGAGGGACAATAGCAATCAGCCCCAGCATTTT. The V and J genes are TRBV6-1 and TRBJ1-5, with D tentatively TRBD1 (6 bases). CDR3 size: 14 residues. Per the germline V gene, CDR1 is MNHNS and CDR2 is SASEGT. V lost 8 bases, J lost 0 bases, and 11 bases lay in between.

This rearrangement joins TRBV27 to TRBJ2-7; the match to TRBD1 covers 12 bases. The CDR3 totals 15 residues. Germline V gene data show CDR1 as MNHEY and CDR2 as SMNVEV (reference sequence). The V segment lost 5 bases and the J segment 6 bases; nucleotides outside the gene matches: 8. The CDR3 nucleotides are TGTGCCAGCAGTCCCACCGGGACAGGGGGCCCCGAGCAGTACTTC. Translated, it gives CASSPTGTGGPEQYF.

This chain connects TRBV27 to TRBJ2-1; 9 positions match TRBD2. Germline trimming cut 0 bases from V and 12 bases from J; bases unmatched to any gene: 3. CDR3 length equals 13 residues. The germline CDR1 and CDR2 sequences are MNHEY and SMNVEV (reference sequence). The chain's CDR3 is CASSLSGLAWQFF. The CDR3 bases are TGTGCCAGCAGTTTATCCGGACTAGCGTGGCAGTTCTTC.

The gene calls are TRBV27 and TRBJ2-7; D perhaps matches TRBD1 (5 bases). The CDR3 has 13 residues. Trimming stripped 3 bases from V and 2 bases from J, with 8 bases between. CDR1 and CDR2 from the germline V gene are MNHEY and SMNVEV (reference sequence). Written as DNA, the CDR3 is TGTGCCAGCAGTTTTAGGGGAACCTACGAGCAGTACTTC. This gives the protein CASSFRGTYEQYF.

The V gene is TRBV2, the J gene TRBJ2-7; D is unresolved. This CDR3 has 11 amino acids. Trimming pared 4 bases from V and 6 bases from J, leaving 7 bases between. Germline loops: CDR1 SNHLY, CDR2 FYNNEI. CDR3 nucleotides: TGTGCCAGCAGTGGTCTCAGCGAGCAGTACTTC. This gives the protein CASSGLSEQYF.

The chain links TRBV12-5 to TRBJ1-2, with 7 bases lining up with TRBD1. Germline CDR1 is LGHNT and CDR2 is FRNRAP. The CDR3 spans 14 residues. V was pared by 2 bases and J by 6 bases, with 6 bases of the junction left unmatched. The DNA of the CDR3 is TGTGCTAGTGGTTTGACGGGACAGCTGGATGGCTACACCTTC. Its protein product is CASGLTGQLDGYTF.

J is TRBJ2-7 and V is TRBV18, with D maybe TRBD1 (6 bases). V was cut by 3 bases and J by 0 bases, with 9 bases left in between. CDR1 and CDR2 (germline): KGHSH, LQKENI. This CDR3 has 14 residues. The CDR3 DNA is TGTGCCAGCTCACCCCGGGACAACTCCTACGAGCAGTACTTC. Translation: CASSPRDNSYEQYF.

A single count supports this clone. J is TRBJ2-6 and V is TRBV6-1; the match to TRBD1 covers 8 bases. J lost 4 bases, V lost 10 bases, and 9 bases had no gene match. CDR3 length: 15 residues. Per germline, CDR1 MNHNS and CDR2 SASEGT. The CDR3 DNA sequence: TGTGCCACCGCGACAGGGGTTAGGGGGGCCAACGTCCTGACTTTC. It yields the protein CATATGVRGANVLTF.

This clone has a handful of counts. The chain uses TRBV2 and TRBJ1-2; TRBD1 matches at 7 bases. In germline, CDR1 is SNHLY, CDR2 FYNNEI. This CDR3 comprises 12 residues. V gave up 5 bases and J gave up 6 bases; unmatched junction bases: 3. The CDR3 spells CASSTQGNGYTF. The DNA for the CDR3 is TGTGCCAGCAGTACACAGGGGAATGGCTACACCTTC.

V is TRBV7-9 and J is TRBJ2-3, with 10 bases identical to TRBD2. The V gene end was trimmed by 4 bases and the J gene end by 3 bases; junction bases not matched to a gene: 7. Germline CDR1 SEHNR, CDR2 FQNEAQ (reference sequence). This CDR3 is built from 16 residues. CDR3 sequence (DNA): TGTGCCAGCAGCTCCCCAGCGGGAGGGGGAACAGATACGCAGTATTTT. It translates to CASSSPAGGGTDTQYF.

The CDR3 region has the DNA TGTGCCAGCACCCGGGCCCGGAGCTCTGGGGCCAACGTCCTGACTTTC. Translation: CASTRARSSGANVLTF. V is TRBV7-9 and J is TRBJ2-6, with D unclear. CDR3 length equals 16 residues. Germline assignment: CDR1 SEHNR and CDR2 FQNEAQ (reference sequence). With 7 bases removed from V and 0 bases from J, the gap between germline ends came to 13 bases.

The chain uses TRBV30 and TRBJ1-3; D unresolved. This CDR3 is built from 13 residues. The V end lost 4 bases, the J end lost 2 bases, and 9 bases lay between the germline ends. Germline CDR1 is GTSNPN and CDR2 is SVGIG (reference sequence). The CDR3 nucleotides read TGTGCCTGGATCCCGGGCGCTGGAAACACCATATATTTT. Amino acids: CAWIPGAGNTIYF.

This chain joins TRBV10-2 and TRBJ2-7; D unresolved. The CDR3 runs to 13 residues. V was shortened by 7 bases and J by 2 bases, with 12 bases between the two germline ends. Germline loops: CDR1 WSHSY, CDR2 SAAADI. In nucleotides, the CDR3 is TGCGCCAGCACCGAAATGGAACCCTACGAGCAGTACTTC. Translation: CASTEMEPYEQYF.

The chain is built from TRBV18 and TRBJ2-7; D could derive from TRBD1 or TRBD2 (5 bases each). Germline values: CDR1 KGHSH, CDR2 LQKENI. Trimming took off 3 bases at V and 4 bases at J, with 16 bases between the two ends. This CDR3 comprises 15 residues. CDR3 nucleotides: TGTGCCAGCTCACCCCAGGGACCGCCATTATACGAGCAGTACTTC. Protein product: CASSPQGPPLYEQYF.

The chain employs TRBV2 and TRBJ2-7; 9 bases are a match to TRBD2. Germline CDR1 SNHLY, CDR2 FYNNEI. The trim removed 5 bases at V and 5 bases at J, leaving 7 bases unmatched. This CDR3 comprises 14 residues. The CDR3 loop reads CASSTAGGRDEQYF. In nucleotides, the CDR3 is TGTGCCAGCAGTACTGCGGGAGGGAGGGACGAGCAGTACTTC.

The CDR3 DNA follows: TGTGCCAGCGTAGCGGCCCGGTCAGGAGAGCAGTACTTC. It codes for CASVAARSGEQYF. The V call is TRBV6-1, the J call TRBJ2-7; tentative D call: TRBD2 (6 bases). This CDR3 has 13 amino acids. Germline CDR1 is MNHNS and CDR2 is SASEGT. Trimming cost V 8 bases and J 7 bases, with 18 bases left between them.

This clone was seen a handful of times. This chain connects TRBV7-9 to TRBJ1-2; 9 bases match TRBD1. Per germline, CDR1 SEHNR and CDR2 FQNEAQ (reference sequence). This CDR3 contains 14 residues. With 5 bases clipped from V and 5 bases from J, the junction kept 6 bases outside the gene matches. This CDR3 is CASSPGQGAYGYTF. The CDR3 DNA sequence: TGTGCCAGCAGCCCGGGACAGGGAGCTTATGGCTACACCTTC. The full variable domain, with the rest looked up from reference TRBV7-9 and TRBJ1-2, is DTGVSQNPRHKITKRGQNVTFRCDPISEHNRLYWYRQTLGQGPEFLTYFQNEAQLEKSRLLSDRFSAERPKGSFSTLEIQRTEQGDSAMYLCASSPGQGAYGYTFGSGTRLTVV.

The CDR3 nucleotides are TGTGCCAGCAGCCTAGTTAGGGCGGGGGCCGGCACAGATACGCAGTATTTT. Translated, it gives CASSLVRAGAGTDTQYF. The chain combines TRBV7-2 with TRBJ2-3; D is perhaps TRBD2 (7 bases). Germline values: CDR1 SGHTA, CDR2 FQGNSA. The CDR3 is 17 residues long. Trimming removed 5 bases at V and 1 base at J, with 19 bases between.

The V call is TRBV29-1, the J call TRBJ1-1; D not resolved. Looked up from germline, CDR1 is SQVTM and CDR2 is ANQGSEA. There are 10 residues in the CDR3. The germline V and J ends were trimmed by 7 bases and 11 bases, with 14 bases remaining between them. The CDR3 nucleotides are TGCAGCGCCCAAGAGGGTGGGGCTTTCTTT. Amino acid sequence: CSAQEGGAFF.

This chain links TRBV19 with TRBJ2-2; unclear D gene. The V end was cut by 4 bases, the J end by 4 bases, with 7 bases between. Per the germline V gene, CDR1 is LNHDA and CDR2 is SQIVND (reference sequence). CDR3 length: 13 residues. The CDR3 sequence: CASSSWATGELFF. CDR3 sequence (DNA): TGTGCCAGTAGTAGCTGGGCCACCGGGGAGCTGTTTTTT.

The chain combines TRBV29-1 with TRBJ1-1, with unresolved D. The CDR3 spans 13 residues. CDR1 is SQVTM and CDR2 is ANQGSEA in the germline V gene. The germline V and J ends were trimmed by 5 bases and 0 bases, with 10 bases remaining between them. The CDR3 coding sequence is TGCAGCGTTTGGGGAAACTTGAACACTGAAGCTTTCTTT. This sequence encodes CSVWGNLNTEAFF.

For this clone: The junction differs from germline at one of its ends, possibly a read error. The chain has TRBV19 and TRBJ2-7; weak D call: TRBD2 (6 bases). The CDR3 covers 16 residues. Germline V gives CDR1 LNHDA, CDR2 SQIVND (reference sequence). The chain's CDR3 is CASSITSPGRQRPGGF. CDR3 in DNA: TGTGCCAGTAGTATCACCTCCCCCGGACGGCAGCGCCCTGGAGGGTTC.

The chain joins TRBV2 to TRBJ2-3; 9 bases line up with TRBD1. The CDR3 contains 13 residues. Germline CDR1 is SNHLY and CDR2 is FYNNEI. The junction had 2 bases not matched to a gene; V was cut back by 4 bases and J by 6 bases. CDR3 loop: CASSGQGVDTQYF. For the CDR3, the DNA is TGTGCCAGCAGTGGACAGGGGGTCGATACGCAGTATTTT.

V is TRBV4-1 and J is TRBJ1-1; D possibly corresponds to TRBD1 (5 bases). V was shortened by 0 bases and J by 3 bases, with 11 bases between the two germline ends. CDR1 is MGHRA and CDR2 is YSYEKL in the germline V gene. The CDR3 consists of 15 residues. The DNA of the CDR3 is TGCGCCAGCAGCCAAGAAAGGGGAGGGGACACTGAAGCTTTCTTT. This gives the protein CASSQERGGDTEAFF.

The chain uses TRBV5-1 and TRBJ2-3, with a possible D match to TRBD2 (6 bases). Per the germline V gene, CDR1 is SGHRS and CDR2 is YFSETQ. Trimming pared 3 bases from V and 2 bases from J, leaving 13 bases between. The CDR3 covers 15 residues. CDR3: CASSSIGGATDTQYF. The CDR3 DNA follows: TGCGCCAGCAGCTCAATCGGGGGTGCCACAGATACGCAGTATTTT.

V gene TRBV18 combines with J gene TRBJ2-1, with 9 nucleotides matching TRBD1. Per the germline V gene, CDR1 is KGHSH and CDR2 is LQKENI. The CDR3 totals 14 residues. With 1 base clipped from V and 8 bases from J, the junction kept 3 bases outside the gene matches. CDR3 in DNA: TGTGCCAGCTCACCACGGACAGGGGATGATGAGCAGTTCTTC. Translating it yields CASSPRTGDDEQFF.

The rearrangement links TRBV5-1 to TRBJ1-4; tentative D call: TRBD1 (5 bases). Between the trimmed V and J ends, which lost 5 bases and 7 bases, there was a span of 15 bases. Germline values: CDR1 SGHRS, CDR2 YFSETQ. There are 14 residues in the CDR3. The CDR3 loop reads CASSSGTVGEKLFF. Written as DNA, the CDR3 is TGCGCCAGCAGTTCCGGGACGGTCGGTGAAAAACTGTTTTTT.